This T cell receptor beta chain came from a study of PD-1 blockade in classical Hodgkin lymphoma. The study, taken as a whole, reports: With respect to the repertoire differences, their causes, possibly disease activity or prior therapy, remain undefined. Unlike CD8+ TCR diversity, which did not rise significantly by C4D1, CD4+ TCR diversity did. Complete responders had baseline diversity similar to newly diagnosed patients.

Sequencing was performed with immunoSEQ multiplex PCR; in TCRdb, only in-frame clones are kept and a portion is missing. In the table there are roughly 60,000 clones, under 95% of which are singletons. This CDR3 region has 15 residues. From germline, CDR1 is SGHAT and CDR2 FQDESV (reference sequence). V was pared by 6 bases and J by 2 bases, with 17 bases between. Time point of the sample: cycle 4 day 1 (C4D1), after around six weeks of nivolumab. The patients all showed relapse after autologous stem cell transplantation, while their brentuximab vedotin exposure varied. The study recorded best responses of complete response, partial response or progressive disease. Concerning this clone: The antigen is not known.

Here the sequenced sample was peripheral blood mononuclear cells (PBMCs), taken before the fourth cycle of nivolumab. The V call is TRBV11-1, the J call TRBJ2-7, with D hard to call. This clonotype was obtained from a human donor with classical Hodgkin lymphoma. CDR3 DNA sequence: TGTGCCAGCAGTCTCGAATCCGGGTTGACCTACGAGCAGTACTTC. Amino acids: CASSLESGLTYEQYF.